This T cell receptor (beta chain) was sequenced during a study of T cells in Graves' hyperthyroidism and ophthalmopathy (dated by TCRdb to between 2018 and 2021). As for the study more broadly: Peripheral blood was sampled at the time of initial diagnosis, prior to any treatment. The study also compared thyroid tissue and blood T-cell repertoires from a handful of Graves' hyperthyroidism patients. The 85 to 100 discovery patients were randomly split 7:3 into training and test sets. The paper reports TCR Vbeta CDR3 sequencing of approximately 140 peripheral blood samples: over 40 ophthalmopathy, fewer than 80 hyperthyroidism and 17 progressor patients. After sampling, hyperthyroidism patients received methimazole starting at 30 mg daily, and ophthalmopathy patients received high-dose intravenous methylprednisolone. Prospective prediction of ophthalmopathy was tested in an independent validation cohort consisting of under 20 hyperthyroidism patients and approximately 16 patients who later progressed to ophthalmopathy. TCR V-J signatures able to tell the groups apart were searched for in a discovery cohort of 100 patients, of whom about 40 had Graves' ophthalmopathy and roughly 57 had stable Graves' hyperthyroidism.

Study-wide conclusions, independent of this receptor: In validation, progression to ophthalmopathy was predicted by the model with more than 65% sensitivity and roughly 76% specificity, a median of roughly 6 months before onset. Most expanded thyroid clonotypes (frequency above 0.001) were also detected in blood, suggesting blood repertoires may reflect thyroid immune responses. Sample size was not statistically predetermined, and investigators were not blinded to group allocation. Ophthalmopathy was separated from stable hyperthyroidism by a 13 V-J signature model, with 87.88% sensitivity and 81% to 83% specificity obtained in cross-validation and 80%/75% obtained in testing.

Stable Graves' hyperthyroidism was defined as the absence of progression to ophthalmopathy over 18 months of follow-up. Hyperthyroidism patients were newly diagnosed, had a disease duration of under 2 months, and were aged 18 to 65 years. Patients with uncontrolled infections, other autoimmune diseases, pregnancy or lactation were excluded. Diagnoses were based on clinical symptoms, serum thyroxine and TRAb, thyroid ultrasound and orbital computed tomography. Ficoll-Paque density gradient centrifugation was used to isolate PBMCs from approximately 11 ml of fresh peripheral blood. Trizol reagent was used to extract total RNA, and RNA quality was then checked on an Agilent 2100 Bioanalyzer. Comments on this clonotype: Its antigen is currently not known. One base away there is no much larger clone; base qualities are not given.

V drops 2 bases and J drops 8 bases, leaving 15 bases in between. Per the germline V gene, ENHRY is the CDR1 and SYGVKD is the CDR2. Measured from the cysteine to the phenylalanine, the CDR3 is 14 residues long. The retained sequence is limited to the CDR3, 42 bases, with the frame set at the first base. TCR beta CDR3 regions were amplified from RNA transcripts. A first-round RT-PCR of the TCR CDR3 used the HTBI primer set with the Qiagen OneStep RT-PCR kit. A second multiplex PCR round built the libraries, followed by size selection and purification. Sequencing of the libraries was done on an Illumina HiSeq2000 using paired-end 100 bp reads. In the original analysis: SOAPnuke was used to process the raw data, removing reads that contained adapters or uncalled bases, had a mean Phred below 15, or lacked an exact match to the constant primer or identifier. High-quality paired reads were merged with COPE v1.2.5, and unique nucleotide sequences were defined as clonotypes. MiTCR v1.1 was used to align the clonotypes against IMGT TRBV, TRBD and TRBJ reference segments. The analysis was restricted to V-J combinations with a frequency above 0.0001, which together covered around 99% of the repertoires. A TCS score was defined as the ratio of F50 (clonal expansion) to E x V (chaos), with BLOSUM62-based TCRdist applied between CDR3 peptides within each V-J. Welch's t-statistics and random forest reduced some 510 V-J features to some 14, which were used in a naive Bayes classifier (R e1071). Using fastp at Q25 and MiXCR, TCRdb reprocessed the public reads and kept productive beta chains. Each CDR3 protein gets just one entry, which takes the most common genes and DNA from the rows behind it. It is TCRdb's table, rather than the study itself, that gives the V and J calls and clone size. The sample table shows hundreds of thousands of distinct CDR3 sequences, and 14% are seen once. The ten largest make up roughly 10% of the sample.

The receptor's source is a woman between 18 and 30 years old with Graves' hyperthyroidism. The sample taken for sequencing was blood. Recombination connected TRBV10-3 to TRBJ1-2; a tentative D match to TRBD1 spans 6 bases. The DNA is as follows: TGTGCCATCAGTGAGCCCGACAGGTTCAGAGGCTACACCTTC. Its protein is CAISEPDRFRGYTF.